These 24 T cell receptor beta chains share one sample of origin, sequenced in a study of CD8+ T cells in alopecia areata. Following extraction, RNA underwent reverse transcription to cDNA, which served as the sequencing template. Sequenced by immunoSEQ multiplex PCR; TCRdb stores in-frame clones only, minus some. Of about 76,000 clones listed, around 65% are singletons. The treatment was: oral pan-JAK inhibitor, 5-10 mg twice daily. Material: CD8+ T cells sorted from blood, obtained at week 24, from a patient treated with tofacitinib. Receptor source: a human donor with alopecia areata.

V gene TRBV19 combines with J gene TRBJ2-7, with TRBD1 identical over 9 bases. Trimming removed 6 bases from V and 1 base from J; junction bases left unmatched: 4. The CDR3 sequence is 14 residues long. Per germline, CDR1 LNHDA and CDR2 SQIVND (reference sequence). CDR3 sequence: CASSGQGTSYEQYF. CDR3 sequence (DNA): TGTGCCAGTAGCGGACAGGGGACATCCTACGAGCAGTACTTC. The variable domain in full, completed from reference TRBV19 and TRBJ2-7, reads DGGITQSPKYLFRKEGQNVTLSCEQNLNHDAMYWYRQDPGQGLRLIYYSQIVNDFQKGDIAEGYSVSREKKESFPLTVTSAQKNPTAFYLCASSGQGTSYEQYFGPGTRLTVT.

This clone was recorded a few times. V and J are TRBV6-5 and TRBJ2-5; D remains ambiguous. The last part of the DNA fits TRBJ2-7 better; the J call may be wrong. This CDR3 spans 13 amino acids. The V gene's germline CDR1 is MNHEY and CDR2 SVGAGI. The CDR3: CASSYGETYEQYF. The CDR3 DNA sequence: TGTGCCAGCAGTTACGGGGAAACCTACGAGCAGTACTTC.

This sequence joins TRBV19 and TRBJ2-1, with D tentatively TRBD1 or TRBD2 (7 bases each). CDR3 length equals 14 residues. CDR1 and CDR2 (germline): LNHDA, SQIVND (reference sequence). The germline V and J ends were trimmed by 1 base and 7 bases, with 11 bases remaining between them. CDR3 residues: CASSIAQGGNEQFF. CDR3 nucleotide sequence: TGTGCCAGTAGTATAGCCCAGGGGGGGAATGAGCAGTTCTTC.

The rearrangement uses TRBV7-9 and TRBJ2-1; D is possibly TRBD1 or TRBD2 (5 bases each). V gave up 5 bases and J gave up 8 bases, with 19 bases separating them. Germline CDR1 reads SEHNR; CDR2 reads FQNEAQ (reference sequence). The CDR3 has 15 residues. This chain's CDR3 is CASSAPGTLFHEQFF. The DNA for the CDR3 is TGTGCCAGCAGCGCGCCCGGGACGCTCTTTCATGAGCAGTTCTTC.

The chain joins TRBV7-9 to TRBJ2-1; D unresolved. CDR1 and CDR2 from the germline V gene are SEHNR and FQNEAQ (reference sequence). The CDR3 consists of 14 residues. With 5 bases removed from V and 5 bases from J, the gap between germline ends came to 13 bases. The CDR3 DNA follows: TGTGCCAGCAGCCCAGTCCCCCCGGACAATGAGCAGTTCTTC. Translated, it gives CASSPVPPDNEQFF.

For this clone: Distinct nucleotide sequences in the sample also encode this CDR3. The chain has TRBV6-4 and TRBJ2-1, with TRBD2 matching 9 bases. Losses at the gene ends were 0 bases for V and 6 bases for J; bases not matched to a gene: 6. The germline V gene encodes CDR1 MRHNA and CDR2 SNTAGT. This CDR3 contains 16 residues. The CDR3 coding sequence is TGTGCCAGCAGTGACTCGGCGACTAGCGGCTCCAATGAGCAGTTCTTC. Translating gives CASSDSATSGSNEQFF.

The V gene is TRBV27, the J gene TRBJ2-5; 7 bases are shared with TRBD1. Per the germline V gene, CDR1 is MNHEY and CDR2 is SMNVEV (reference sequence). V lost 6 bases to trimming and J lost 5 bases; unmatched junction nucleotides: 3. The length of the CDR3 is 12 residues. The CDR3 region is CASRTGRETQYF. The CDR3 DNA is TGTGCCAGCAGGACAGGGCGGGAGACCCAGTACTTC.

The V and J genes are TRBV6-6 and TRBJ2-5; D not certain. V was shortened by 9 bases and J by 2 bases, with 13 bases between the two germline ends. The CDR3 contains 13 residues. Germline V gene sequence: CDR1 MNHNY, CDR2 SVGAGI (reference sequence). Here the CDR3 DNA reads TGTGCCAGTCAACCCGTTACTCAAGAGACCCAGTACTTC. Protein sequence: CASQPVTQETQYF.

The rearrangement uses TRBV29-1 and TRBJ2-7; the D gene is possibly TRBD1 (5 bases). Trimming took off 0 bases at V and 2 bases at J, with 8 bases between the two ends. CDR3 length: 13 amino acids. Germline CDR1 SQVTM, CDR2 ANQGSEA. The DNA of the CDR3 is TGCAGCGTTGAAGACGGACATGCCTACGAGCAGTACTTC. Its protein is CSVEDGHAYEQYF.

This clone has just one count. The chain is built from TRBV28 and TRBJ2-3; 7 bases agree with TRBD2. V was pared by 6 bases and J by 6 bases, with 6 bases of the junction left unmatched. This CDR3 is built from 13 residues. Per germline, CDR1 MDHEN and CDR2 SYDVKM. The CDR3 spells CASSPGLGDTQYF. In DNA, the CDR3 is TGTGCCAGCAGCCCAGGACTAGGGGATACGCAGTATTTT.

The V and J genes are TRBV23-1 and TRBJ2-7; D possibly uses TRBD1 or TRBD2 (5 bases each). TRBV23-1 has ORF status, its function being uncertain. There are 12 residues in the CDR3. Trimming cost V 4 bases and J 6 bases, with 10 bases left between them. CDR3 sequence reads: CASSLRECEQYF. The CDR3 nucleotides are TGCGCCAGCAGTCTCAGGGAGTGCGAGCAGTACTTC.

DNA of the CDR3: TGTGCCACTAGAATTACCGGGCGGTCTAGCACAGATACGCAGTATTTT. Translated: CATRITGRSSTDTQYF. The chain employs TRBV15 and TRBJ2-3; no reliable D call. The germline V gene encodes CDR1 LNHNV and CDR2 YYDKDF (reference sequence). The CDR3 spans 16 residues. V was clipped by 9 bases and J by 0 bases, with 19 bases between them.

The chain joins TRBV27 to TRBJ2-6; TRBD1 might be the D (5 bases). Germline CDR1 reads MNHEY; CDR2 reads SMNVEV (reference sequence). V was cut by 5 bases and J by 2 bases, with 10 bases left in between. This CDR3 has 15 residues. The CDR3 protein is CASSTGVTGANVLTF. CDR3 in DNA: TGTGCCAGCAGTACAGGCGTCACTGGGGCCAACGTCCTGACTTTC.

The V gene is TRBV4-1, the J gene TRBJ1-1; D ambiguous. This CDR3 has 16 residues. V was trimmed by 1 base and J by 0 bases, leaving 12 bases between them. Germline lookup yields CDR1 MGHRA and CDR2 YSYEKL. CDR3 amino acids: CASSQGSVSLNTEAFF. The CDR3 DNA sequence: TGCGCCAGCAGCCAAGGGAGCGTCTCTCTGAACACTGAAGCTTTCTTT.

This clone was recorded a few times. The chain couples TRBV13 to TRBJ2-7; D remains unclear. V gave up 1 base and J gave up 5 bases, with 6 bases separating them. The CDR3 totals 12 residues. The V gene's germline CDR1 is PRHDT and CDR2 FYEKMQ (reference sequence). CDR3 bases: TGTGCCAGCAGCTTAGAAGGGAACGAGCAGTACTTC. This encodes CASSLEGNEQYF.

This clone has more than one count but fewer than ten. This rearrangement joins TRBV2 to TRBJ1-4; 7 bases line up with TRBD1. Trimming took 3 bases from V and 8 from J; bases not matched to a gene: 3. The CDR3 covers 13 residues. Germline CDR1 reads SNHLY; CDR2 reads FYNNEI. Written as DNA, the CDR3 is TGTGCCAGCAGTGAGAAGGGACAGGAAAAACTGTTTTTT. Its protein is CASSEKGQEKLFF.

The chain has TRBV29-1 and TRBJ1-2; weak D call: TRBD1 (5 bases). The germline gives CDR1 SQVTM, CDR2 ANQGSEA. This CDR3 has 11 residues. V lost 3 bases, J lost 11 bases, and 13 bases lay in between. The CDR3 DNA follows: TGCAGCGTTGAGGGGTCAGGGAGGTACACCTTC. It encodes CSVEGSGRYTF.

This clone showed up just a few times. The chain carries TRBV5-4 and TRBJ2-1; D unclear. Germline V gene data show CDR1 as SGHNT and CDR2 as YYREEE (reference sequence). The CDR3 runs to 14 residues. With 7 bases removed from V and 0 bases from J, the gap between germline ends came to 11 bases. This chain's CDR3 is CASRDASSYNEQFF. The CDR3 nucleotides read TGTGCCAGCCGCGACGCGAGCTCCTACAATGAGCAGTTCTTC.

This clone was observed a few times. The chain joins TRBV27 to TRBJ2-3; 10 bases are a match to TRBD2. The V gene's germline CDR1 is MNHEY and CDR2 SMNVEV (reference sequence). CDR3 length: 18 amino acids. The trim removed 0 bases at V and 5 bases at J, leaving 11 bases unmatched. This chain's CDR3 is CASSLSWTAGGPGDTQYF. DNA of the CDR3: TGTGCCAGCAGTTTATCGTGGACAGCGGGAGGGCCAGGAGATACGCAGTATTTT.

This clone was counted between two and nine times. The gene calls are TRBV2 and TRBJ2-7; possible D gene TRBD1, 6 bases. Trimming shortened V by 6 bases and J by 5 bases, and 11 bases separated the two germline ends. CDR1 and CDR2 (germline): SNHLY, FYNNEI. The CDR3 sequence is 12 residues long. CDR3 in DNA: TGTGCCAGCAGCTGGGGGCGGAACGAGCAGTACTTC. Translated, it gives CASSWGRNEQYF.

The chain has TRBV27 and TRBJ2-5; 9 positions agree with TRBD2. The ends lost 6 bases at V and 1 base at J; junction bases unmatched: 9. CDR1 MNHEY and CDR2 SMNVEV come from the germline V gene (reference sequence). This CDR3 spans 16 amino acids. CDR3 sequence: CASRERLADSQETQYF. The CDR3 DNA is TGTGCCAGCAGAGAACGACTAGCGGATTCCCAAGAGACCCAGTACTTC.

This clone has just one count. The chain employs TRBV7-9 and TRBJ2-5, with a possible D match to TRBD2 (5 bases). This CDR3 comprises 15 residues. Germline V gene lookup returns CDR1 SEHNR and CDR2 FQNEAQ (reference sequence). V lost 3 bases, J lost 6 bases, and 17 bases lay in between. CDR3 bases: TGTGCCAGCAGCTTGCCTCTTGGACTTAATCAGACCCAGTACTTC. It yields the protein CASSLPLGLNQTQYF. Variable domain in full (rest from reference TRBV7-9 and TRBJ2-5): DTGVSQNPRHKITKRGQNVTFRCDPISEHNRLYWYRQTLGQGPEFLTYFQNEAQLEKSRLLSDRFSAERPKGSFSTLEIQRTEQGDSAMYLCASSLPLGLNQTQYFGPGTRLLVL.

The chain links TRBV5-4 to TRBJ2-1; 11 bases agree with TRBD2. The CDR3 is 15 residues long. Germline V gene sequence: CDR1 SGHNT, CDR2 YYREEE (reference sequence). J lost 8 bases, V lost 4 bases, and 8 bases had no gene match. CDR3 coding DNA: TGTGCCAGCAGCGATAGTAGCGGGAGGGCATATGAGCAGTTCTTC. Translated: CASSDSSGRAYEQFF.

The chain uses TRBV7-9 and TRBJ1-2; D not certain. Trimming took off 3 bases at V and 5 bases at J, with 10 bases between the two ends. This CDR3 has 13 residues. Germline assignment: CDR1 SEHNR and CDR2 FQNEAQ (reference sequence). In nucleotides, the CDR3 is TGTGCCAGCAGCTTCAGTACCCCATATGGCTACACCTTC. Amino acid sequence: CASSFSTPYGYTF.